The 28 T cell receptor beta chains below all came from one sample that was sequenced in a study of graft-versus-host responses after intestinal transplantation. Generated by immunoSEQ multiplex PCR, the TCRdb table keeps only in-frame clones and is missing some. The sample lists 98,000 or so clones; about 84% were seen once. The input for sequencing was PBMCs, taken 255 days after intestinal transplant. Receptors originate from a human patient who received an intestinal transplant, so some T cells may come from the graft donor.

The chain combines TRBV6-1 with TRBJ2-7; D is unresolved. In germline, CDR1 is MNHNS, CDR2 SASEGT. This CDR3 is 13 amino acids long. V lost 7 bases and J lost 2, with 12 bases in between. The DNA of the CDR3 is TGTGCCAGCACCCTGGGGTGGACCTACGAGCAGTACGTC. It translates to CASTLGWTYEQYV.

The rearrangement uses TRBV29-1 and TRBJ2-5; 7 bases are shared with TRBD2. The ends lost 0 bases at V and 3 bases at J; junction bases unmatched: 7. Germline values: CDR1 SQVTM, CDR2 ANQGSEA. This CDR3 is 15 amino acids long. CDR3 sequence (DNA): TGCAGCGTTGAAGATTCCCCCGGACTAGAAGAGACCCAGTACTTC. This encodes CSVEDSPGLEETQYF.

V and J are TRBV5-4 and TRBJ1-6; the match to TRBD1 covers 9 bases. This CDR3 contains 15 residues. J was trimmed by 4 bases and V by 4 bases; bases with no gene match: 3. Germline CDR1 SGHNT, CDR2 YYREEE (reference sequence). The CDR3 loop is CASSLDRGYNSPLHF. In DNA, the CDR3 is TGTGCCAGCAGCCTGGACAGGGGTTATAATTCACCCCTCCACTTT.

The chain's CDR3 is CASSAADRPQETQYF. The CDR3 coding sequence is TGCGCCAGCAGCGCCGCGGACAGGCCCCAAGAGACCCAGTACTTC. The rearrangement links TRBV4-1 to TRBJ2-5, with 7 bases that match TRBD1. CDR1 and CDR2 from the germline V gene are MGHRA and YSYEKL. The CDR3 totals 15 residues. V shed 5 bases and J 1 base; nucleotides not matched to a gene: 7.

DNA of the CDR3: TGTGCCAGCAGTTCTCGACTAGCGGGGGGTAATGAGCAGTTCTTC. This gives the protein CASSSRLAGGNEQFF. The chain employs TRBV6-6 and TRBJ2-1; 13 positions match TRBD2. The CDR3 totals 15 residues. CDR1 MNHNY and CDR2 SVGAGI come from the germline V gene (reference sequence). V lost 4 bases and J lost 7; bases outside the gene matches: 4.

V gene TRBV28 combines with J gene TRBJ2-7; possible D gene TRBD1, 5 bases. With 5 bases removed from V and 10 bases from J, the gap between germline ends came to 21 bases. CDR1 is MDHEN, CDR2 SYDVKM, per germline. The CDR3 covers 14 residues. The CDR3 nucleotides are TGTGCCAGCAGTAACGGAAGCTACCGGACAACTCAGTACTTC. Translating gives CASSNGSYRTTQYF.

V usage is TRBV6-5 and J usage is TRBJ1-6; D is undetermined. The V gene lost 5 bases and the J gene lost 8 bases, with 10 bases spanning the gap. CDR3 length: 13 amino acids. Germline V gives CDR1 MNHEY, CDR2 SVGAGI. The CDR3 region is CASSEYVDSPLHF. The CDR3, as DNA: TGTGCCAGCAGTGAATATGTAGATTCACCCCTCCACTTT.

The chain links TRBV19 to TRBJ2-4; tentatively, D is TRBD1 (5 bases). The ends were cut back, 3 bases at V and 2 bases at J, with 8 bases in the middle. Germline V gene data show CDR1 as LNHDA and CDR2 as SQIVND (reference sequence). The CDR3 runs 14 residues. CDR3 DNA: TGTGCCAGTAGTATGACAGAGACCAAAAACATTCAGTACTTC. It codes for CASSMTETKNIQYF.

The rearrangement links TRBV7-9 to TRBJ2-2, with 9 positions matching TRBD1. Germline values: CDR1 SEHNR, CDR2 FQNEAQ (reference sequence). The CDR3 runs 15 residues. J was trimmed by 8 bases and V by 5 bases; bases with no gene match: 9. The CDR3 spells CASSARQGVAGELFF. The DNA of the CDR3 is TGTGCCAGCAGCGCGCGACAGGGGGTTGCTGGGGAGCTGTTTTTT.

The gene calls are TRBV28 and TRBJ1-1; the D is unclear. This CDR3 is 10 amino acids long. Germline-derived CDR1 and CDR2 are MDHEN and SYDVKM. V lost 7 bases and J lost 6, with 6 bases in between. The CDR3 bases are TGTGCCAGCACTCGGCCTGAAGCTTTCTTT. It is translated as CASTRPEAFF.

The CDR3 loop reads CASGKSGLAGGSTDTQYF. CDR3 nucleotide sequence: TGTGCTAGTGGCAAATCGGGACTAGCGGGGGGGAGCACAGATACGCAGTATTTT. The chain links TRBV12-5 to TRBJ2-3; 16 bases are a match to TRBD2. Unmatched junction bases numbered 6, after V lost 6 bases and J lost 0 bases. The CDR3 is 18 residues long. CDR1 is LGHNT, CDR2 FRNRAP, per germline.

The V call is TRBV4-2, the J call TRBJ1-1, with D possibly matching TRBD1 (6 bases). Trimming stripped 2 bases from V and 3 bases from J, with 16 bases between. The CDR3 has 16 amino acids. The germline V gene encodes CDR1 LGHNA and CDR2 YNFKEQ. CDR3 sequence: CASSQNRGLLDTEAFF. The CDR3 DNA is TGTGCCAGCAGCCAAAATAGGGGGTTATTGGACACTGAAGCTTTCTTT.

The chain couples TRBV4-2 to TRBJ1-2; D gene uncertain. This CDR3 is 14 amino acids long. Germline V gives CDR1 LGHNA, CDR2 YNFKEQ. The V end was cut by 2 bases, the J end by 3 bases, with 10 bases between. The CDR3 region is CASSQSAGYYGYTF. As DNA, the CDR3 is TGTGCCAGCAGCCAATCTGCAGGCTACTATGGCTACACCTTC.

V usage is TRBV6-5 and J usage is TRBJ1-2, with D unclear. Germline lookup yields CDR1 MNHEY and CDR2 SVGAGI. The CDR3 totals 13 residues. Between the trimmed V and J ends, which lost 2 bases and 5 bases, there was a span of 9 bases. CDR3 nucleotides: TGTGCCAGCAGTTACGCGGGAGGATATGGCTACACCTTC. Its translation: CASSYAGGYGYTF.

The chain has TRBV11-2 and TRBJ1-1, with D tentatively TRBD1 (5 bases). CDR3 length: 14 amino acids. CDR1 is SGHAT, CDR2 FQNNGV, per germline. Trimming removed 3 bases from V and 4 bases from J, with 12 bases in between. The CDR3 loop is CASSFQGASTEAFF. The CDR3 nucleotides are TGTGCCAGCAGCTTTCAAGGGGCTAGCACTGAAGCTTTCTTT.

The CDR3 reads CASSVGSPYRDEQFF. The CDR3 nucleotides read TGTGCCAGCAGCGTTGGCAGTCCCTATAGGGATGAGCAGTTCTTC. The gene calls are TRBV9 and TRBJ2-1; no firm D call. With 2 bases removed from V and 8 bases from J, the gap between germline ends came to 17 bases. CDR3 length: 15 amino acids. Germline V gives CDR1 SGDLS, CDR2 YYNGEE.

The chain is built from TRBV5-1 and TRBJ2-5; D possibly corresponds to TRBD2 (6 bases). Germline V gene lookup returns CDR1 SGHRS and CDR2 YFSETQ. The CDR3 runs to 13 residues. The ends were cut back, 4 bases at V and 4 bases at J, with 11 bases in the middle. The CDR3 sequence is CASSAGLGETQYF. CDR3 nucleotide sequence: TGCGCCAGCAGCGCGGGACTGGGAGAGACCCAGTACTTC.

The DNA for the CDR3 is TGTGCCAGCAGTGTCTTAGGTGGGCCCGGTGAGCAGTTCTTC. Translation gives CASSVLGGPGEQFF. The chain couples TRBV2 to TRBJ2-1; D is undetermined. Trimming removed 4 bases at V and 9 bases at J, with 16 bases between. The germline CDR1 and CDR2 sequences are SNHLY and FYNNEI. There are 14 residues in the CDR3.

This sequence joins TRBV5-1 and TRBJ2-2; TRBD1 matches at 9 bases. Trimming cost V 4 bases and J 6 bases; bases outside gene matches: 10. The CDR3 is 16 residues long. Germline-derived CDR1 and CDR2 are SGHRS and YFSETQ. The CDR3 DNA sequence: TGCGCCAGCAGCAAAGAGGGACAGGGTAACCCCGGGGAGCTGTTTTTT. This codes for CASSKEGQGNPGELFF.

The V gene is TRBV5-1, the J gene TRBJ1-3; D is ambiguous. The germline V and J ends were trimmed by 4 bases and 0 bases, with 11 bases remaining between them. This CDR3 has 15 residues. Germline CDR1 is SGHRS and CDR2 is YFSETQ. CDR3 sequence: CASSQGRGSGNTIYF. CDR3 coding DNA: TGCGCCAGCAGCCAAGGACGAGGCTCTGGAAACACCATATATTTT.

This chain links TRBV5-4 with TRBJ2-6; unclear D gene. Germline loops: CDR1 SGHNT, CDR2 YYREEE (reference sequence). The V gene lost 0 bases and the J gene lost 4 bases, with 11 bases spanning the gap. The CDR3 has 16 residues. The CDR3 DNA sequence: TGTGCCAGCAGCTTGGCAGGCCCCCCGGGGGCCAACGTCCTGACTTTC. Encoded protein: CASSLAGPPGANVLTF.

The chain links TRBV9 to TRBJ2-3; the D is unclear. The CDR3 totals 12 residues. The germline V gene has CDR1 SGDLS and CDR2 YYNGEE. Trimming removed 5 bases at V and 4 bases at J, with 8 bases between. The CDR3 DNA reads as TGTGCCAGCAGTGGGTATGCAGATACGCAGTATTTT. Its protein is CASSGYADTQYF. The whole variable domain, filled in from reference TRBV9 and TRBJ2-3, reads DSGVTQTPKHLITATGQRVTLRCSPRSGDLSVYWYQQSLDQGLQFLIQYYNGEERAKGNILERFSAQQFPDLHSELNLSSLELGDSALYFCASSGYADTQYFGPGTRLTVL.

The chain uses TRBV25-1 and TRBJ1-4, with D possibly TRBD1 on 5 matching bases. Germline assignment: CDR1 MGHDK and CDR2 SYGVNS. The CDR3 is 14 residues long. With 2 bases removed from V and 12 bases from J, the gap between germline ends came to 16 bases. This CDR3 is CASSEPGPLGELFF. The DNA of the CDR3 is TGTGCCAGCAGTGAACCGGGACCCCTAGGAGAACTGTTTTTT.

The chain uses TRBV20-1 and TRBJ2-1; D gene ambiguous. V lost 4 bases, J lost 0 bases, and 1 base lay in between. Germline CDR1 is DFQATT and CDR2 is SNEGSKA (reference sequence). The CDR3 totals 11 residues. This CDR3 reads CSATSYNEQFF. The CDR3 DNA follows: TGCAGTGCTACCTCCTACAATGAGCAGTTCTTC.

CDR3 in amino acids: CASSGGQGSPLNTEAFF. The CDR3 DNA follows: TGTGCCAGCAGTGGGGGACAGGGAAGTCCCCTCAACACTGAAGCTTTCTTT. This chain connects TRBV28 to TRBJ1-1; 9 positions match TRBD1. The CDR3 spans 17 residues. Germline V gene lookup returns CDR1 MDHEN and CDR2 SYDVKM. The V and J ends lost 5 bases and 2 bases, in that order; junction bases with no gene match: 12.

The genes are TRBV6-1 and TRBJ2-7; TRBD1 matches at 7 bases. Per the germline V gene, CDR1 is MNHNS and CDR2 is SASEGT. This CDR3 has 14 amino acids. V lost 6 bases, J lost 3 bases, and 8 bases stayed unmatched. The CDR3 sequence: CASRVTGMDYEQYF. CDR3 bases: TGTGCCAGCAGGGTGACAGGGATGGACTACGAGCAGTACTTC.

The CDR3 nucleotides are TGTGCCAGCAGTGAAGTCGGCAGCGGGGGAAAGAATGAGCAGTTCTTC. Translating gives CASSEVGSGGKNEQFF. The chain recombines TRBV6-1 with TRBJ2-1, with TRBD2 matching over 8 bases. From germline, CDR1 is MNHNS and CDR2 SASEGT. J lost 7 bases, V lost 1 base, and 9 bases had no gene match. The length of the CDR3 is 16 residues.

This chain connects TRBV6-1 to TRBJ2-7, with D perhaps matching TRBD1 or TRBD2 (5 bases each). Germline values: CDR1 MNHNS, CDR2 SASEGT. V was pared by 5 bases and J by 2 bases, with 10 bases between. The CDR3 spans 13 residues. The CDR3 DNA reads TGTGCCAGCAGTTTTTCGGGACCCTACGAGCAGTACTTC. Protein product: CASSFSGPYEQYF.